What follows describes a single T cell receptor (beta chain). CDR3 length equals 15 residues. V was cut by 1 base and J by 5 bases, with 13 bases left in between. Germline-derived CDR1 and CDR2 are SGHNT and YYREEE (reference sequence). The data belong to a study of shared clonotypes between healthy human individuals. Sequencing used immunoSEQ multiplex PCR; TCRdb keeps in-frame clones, though not all of them. The profile shows 75,000 to 100,000 clones, 40% to 55% of them singletons. The chain has TRBV5-4 and TRBJ2-1; no clear D. The sample consisted of PBMCs. This clonotype was sampled from a woman aged 40 to 50 in good health. Some clones in this sample may be carry-over from other donors' samples. The CDR3 region is CASSLIGVTNNEQFF. CDR3 nucleotides: TGTGCCAGCAGCTTGATAGGAGTAACCAACAATGAGCAGTTCTTC.